A single sample is the source of the 17 T cell receptor beta chains below, sequenced in a study of T cells in Graves' hyperthyroidism and ophthalmopathy. It was RNA transcripts that yielded the amplified TCR beta CDR3 regions. A first-round RT-PCR of the TCR CDR3 used the HTBI primer set. Via MiXCR, TCRdb re-called the multiplex PCR reads, giving one row per CDR3 protein. The sample lists 500,000 to 800,000 distinct CDR3 sequences, about 14% seen once, with around 12% in the top ten. The specimen sequenced was blood. The receptor set was obtained from a woman between 50 and 59 years old with Graves' ophthalmopathy.

This clonotype appeared many times. The chain has TRBV7-3 and TRBJ1-2; 7 nucleotides line up with TRBD1. CDR1 and CDR2 (germline): SGHTA, FQGTGA. V was pared by 6 bases and J by 4 bases, with 5 bases of the junction left unmatched. This CDR3 comprises 13 residues. Here the CDR3 DNA reads TGTGCCAGCAGTCATAGACAGGGCTATGGCTACACCTTC. Residues: CASSHRQGYGYTF.

This clonotype was detected ten times or more. The chain employs TRBV7-3 and TRBJ2-7, with TRBD2 matching over 13 bases. This CDR3 has 15 amino acids. The germline V gene has CDR1 SGHTA and CDR2 FQGTGA. The V gene end was trimmed by 4 bases and the J gene end by 4 bases; junction bases not matched to a gene: 4. DNA for the CDR3: TGTGCCAGCAGCTGGGGACTAGCGGGAAGGTACGAGCAGTACTTC. Its translation is CASSWGLAGRYEQYF.

This clonotype was found a few times. This sequence joins TRBV14 and TRBJ2-1; 7 bases align to TRBD1. J lost 0 bases, V lost 4 bases, and 9 bases had no gene match. Germline V gene sequence: CDR1 SGHDN, CDR2 FVKESK. The CDR3 contains 17 residues. The CDR3 is CASSPYGTASSYNEQFF. CDR3 nucleotides: TGTGCCAGCAGCCCCTACGGGACAGCGAGCTCCTACAATGAGCAGTTCTTC.

V gene TRBV29-1 combines with J gene TRBJ2-7, with 7 bases lining up with TRBD1. V dropped 5 bases and J dropped 2; count of bases not matched to a gene: 9. Germline loops: CDR1 SQVTM, CDR2 ANQGSEA. The CDR3 is made up of 14 amino acids. CDR3 residues: CSVTDRVGAYEQYF. CDR3 in DNA: TGCAGCGTTACAGACAGGGTAGGGGCCTACGAGCAGTACTTC.

The chain recombines TRBV6-1 with TRBJ2-2, with D unclear. V shed 7 bases and J shed 3 bases, with 6 bases lying between them. CDR1 MNHNS and CDR2 SASEGT come from the germline V gene. The CDR3 contains 12 residues. The CDR3 nucleotides are TGTGCCAGCAAACGGTACACCGGGGAGCTGTTTTTT. It translates to CASKRYTGELFF.

At least ten counts were recorded for this clonotype. The V and J genes are TRBV10-3 and TRBJ2-1, with 8 bases that match TRBD2. Germline trimming cut 3 bases from V and 5 bases from J; bases unmatched to any gene: 6. CDR1 and CDR2 from the germline V gene are ENHRY and SYGVKD. The length of the CDR3 is 15 residues. CDR3 DNA sequence: TGTGCCATCAGTGATACAGCGGGAGCTGACAATGAGCAGTTCTTC. It is translated as CAISDTAGADNEQFF.

This clonotype turned up a few times. The genes are TRBV14 and TRBJ2-4; TRBD1 is a possible D gene (5 bases). Between the trimmed V and J ends, which lost 0 bases and 0 bases, there was a span of 9 bases. In germline, CDR1 is SGHDN, CDR2 FVKESK. The length of the CDR3 is 16 residues. CDR3 in amino acids: CASSQEGRIAKNIQYF. In DNA form, the CDR3 reads TGTGCCAGCAGCCAAGAGGGGCGGATAGCCAAAAACATTCAGTACTTC.

This clonotype has a handful of counts. CDR3 amino acids: CAIREDYASPLHF. Written as DNA, the CDR3 is TGTGCCATCCGGGAGGACTATGCTTCACCCCTCCACTTT. V is TRBV27 and J is TRBJ1-6; D is uncertain. V lost 10 bases and J lost 9, with 16 bases in between. The CDR3 loop spans 13 amino acids. Germline V gene sequence: CDR1 MNHEY, CDR2 SMNVEV (reference sequence).

This clonotype was seen repeatedly, ten times or more. The rearrangement uses TRBV24-1 and TRBJ2-7; possible D gene TRBD2, 6 bases. The germline CDR1 and CDR2 sequences are KGHDR and SFDVKD. The CDR3 has 16 amino acids. V gave up 7 bases and J gave up 2 bases, with 20 bases separating them. The CDR3 loop is CATSPGPGLATYEQYF. CDR3 nucleotides: TGTGCCACCAGCCCAGGACCGGGACTGGCTACCTACGAGCAGTACTTC.

This clonotype was seen repeatedly, ten times or more. Here the CDR3 DNA reads TGTGCTAGTGGTAAACCGGGACAGGGGGGCACAGATACGCAGTATTTT. This translates into CASGKPGQGGTDTQYF. The chain carries TRBV12-5 and TRBJ2-3; TRBD1 agrees at 11 bases. Looked up from germline, CDR1 is LGHNT and CDR2 is FRNRAP. The CDR3 totals 16 residues. Unmatched junction bases numbered 5, after V lost 5 bases and J lost 1 base.

This clonotype was detected ten times or more. V is TRBV7-9 and J is TRBJ2-1; 7 positions match TRBD2. Germline V gene data show CDR1 as SEHNR and CDR2 as FQNEAQ (reference sequence). V shed 5 bases, J shed 7 bases, and the junction held 11 bases outside the gene matches. CDR3 length equals 15 residues. The CDR3 spells CASSAMAGVVNEQFF. The CDR3 nucleotides read TGTGCCAGCAGCGCAATGGCGGGAGTTGTAAATGAGCAGTTCTTC.

The chain has TRBV20-1 and TRBJ2-7, with a possible D match to TRBD2 (5 bases). This CDR3 comprises 14 residues. In germline, CDR1 is DFQATT, CDR2 SNEGSKA (reference sequence). V was pared by 4 bases and J by 2 bases, with 15 bases between. CDR3 region: CSATLRPAAYEQYF. In DNA form, the CDR3 reads TGCAGTGCTACTCTAAGGCCAGCGGCCTACGAGCAGTACTTC.

This clonotype was counted at least ten times. The chain is built from TRBV28 and TRBJ2-1; TRBD2 might be the D (6 bases). CDR1 and CDR2 (germline): MDHEN, SYDVKM. V lost 11 bases, J lost 2 bases, and 16 bases lay in between. The CDR3 loop spans 14 amino acids. The CDR3 bases are TGTGCCGGGTCAAAAGCGGGCCCCTACAATGAGCAGTTCTTC. Its translation: CAGSKAGPYNEQFF.

This clonotype was seen only a few times. The chain couples TRBV24-1 to TRBJ1-1, with 10 positions matching TRBD1. The CDR3 loop spans 16 amino acids. V shed 2 bases, J shed 6 bases, and the junction held 8 bases outside the gene matches. Germline-derived CDR1 and CDR2 are KGHDR and SFDVKD. This chain's CDR3 is CATSDSRQGAASEAFF. DNA of the CDR3: TGTGCCACCAGTGATTCCCGACAGGGGGCGGCTTCTGAAGCTTTCTTT.

There are a few counts of this clonotype. The chain recombines TRBV29-1 with TRBJ2-5; D remains unclear. The CDR3 extends over 12 amino acids. Germline V gives CDR1 SQVTM, CDR2 ANQGSEA. Trimming removed 8 bases at V and 7 bases at J, with 17 bases between. The CDR3 is CSPTRWGGTQYF. The CDR3 nucleotides are TGCAGCCCGACGCGGTGGGGTGGGACCCAGTACTTC.

CDR3 region: CASSVVQEGRSSYNEQFF. CDR3 nucleotide sequence: TGTGCCAGCAGCGTAGTACAGGAGGGGAGAAGCTCCTACAATGAGCAGTTCTTC. The gene calls are TRBV9 and TRBJ2-1; D perhaps matches TRBD2 (6 bases). Germline V lookup: CDR1 SGDLS, CDR2 YYNGEE. The length of the CDR3 is 18 residues. The V end lost 0 bases, the J end lost 0 bases, and 16 bases lay between the germline ends.

This clonotype was detected many times. V is TRBV24-1 and J is TRBJ2-1; TRBD2 matches 8 bases. Germline CDR1 KGHDR, CDR2 SFDVKD. The CDR3 loop spans 15 amino acids. V lost 2 bases to trimming and J lost 3 bases; unmatched junction nucleotides: 2. CDR3 DNA: TGTGCCACCAGTGATTCAGCGGGAGACTACAATGAGCAGTTCTTC. Amino acid sequence: CATSDSAGDYNEQFF.